These T cell receptor beta chains were read from a single sample in a study of long-term antiretroviral therapy in people with HIV. This table comes from immunoSEQ multiplex PCR, and its TCRdb copy is limited to in-frame clones, with some not included. The sample includes about 17,000 clones, 79% of them seen just once. The specimen comprised unsorted PBMCs, sampled at the start of antiretroviral therapy. The source is a man younger than 40 with HIV. The CDR3 runs from the conserved cysteine through the conserved F or W. Fields, in order: clone size, V gene, J gene, D gene, CDR3 DNA, CDR3 protein. The D gene is left open where the match is weak. Size is stated for part of the rows, as once, few or many counts, or as a class when the clone is expanded.

-	TRBV5-6	TRBJ2-7	TRBD1	TGTGCCAGCAGCGTAAGACAGGGGGCGGTTTCCTACGAGCAGTACTTC	CASSVRQGAVSYEQYF
-	TRBV9	TRBJ1-2	TRBD1	TGTGCCAGCAGCGTAGGCCAAGAGACAGGGCGATATTGGGGCTACACCTTC	CASSVGQETGRYWGYTF
-	TRBV7-2	TRBJ1-1	-	TGTGCCAGCAGCTCCTCCCCACAGGGTGAAGCTTTCTTT	CASSSSPQGEAFF
-	TRBV5-6	TRBJ1-5	TRBD1	TGTGCCAGCAGCGAGGGGGCCGGGACGGATAGCAATCAGCCCCAGCATTTT	CASSEGAGTDSNQPQHF
few	TRBV2	TRBJ2-5	TRBD1	TGTGCCAGCAGGACGACAGGGGCTCAAGAGACCCAGTACTTC	CASRTTGAQETQYF
-	TRBV11-2	TRBJ2-3	-	TGTGCCAGCAGCTTAGTTGGGGGGGCCCCAGATACGCAGTATTTT	CASSLVGGAPDTQYF
-	TRBV6-1	TRBJ1-2	TRBD1	TGTGCCAGCACCCCAATCAGGGGGTCTGGCTACACCTTC	CASTPIRGSGYTF
-	TRBV27	TRBJ2-7	TRBD2	TGTGCCAGCAGGCTAGCGGGGGGCAGCTCCTACGAGCAGTACTTC	CASRLAGGSSYEQYF
-	TRBV9	TRBJ1-3	-	TGTGCCAGCAGCGTAAGGGGAAGGGGCTCTGGAAACACCATATATTTT	CASSVRGRGSGNTIYF
few	TRBV7-9	TRBJ1-2	-	TGTGCCAGCAGTTTTCCAGCAGGAGATGGCTACACCTTC	CASSFPAGDGYTF
once	TRBV6-1	TRBJ1-3	-	TGTGCCAGCACCGGAAACACCATATATTTT	CASTGNTIYF
-	TRBV5-1	TRBJ2-4	TRBD1	TGCGCCAGCAGCCTAGGGACAGGGCAAAACATTCAGTACTTC	CASSLGTGQNIQYF
once	TRBV7-2	TRBJ2-3	TRBD2	TGTGCCAGCAGCTTAGTCCTAGCGGGAGCAGATACGCAGTATTTT	CASSLVLAGADTQYF
-	TRBV13	TRBJ2-1	TRBD2	TGTGCCAGCAGCCAAGGACTAGCGGGGGGGCCTTCCTACAATGAGCAGTTCTTC	CASSQGLAGGPSYNEQFF
-	TRBV5-4	TRBJ2-7	TRBD1	TGTGCCAGCAGCTTGACAGGGGTAGGCGAGCAGTACTTC	CASSLTGVGEQYF
-	TRBV9	TRBJ1-1	TRBD1	TGTGCCAGCAGCGACACCGGGACAGGGGGCCCCTGGGGGCCTGAAGCTTTCTTT	CASSDTGTGGPWGPEAFF
-	TRBV7-9	TRBJ1-1	-	TGTGCCAGCAGCTTAGGAACATTGGAAAAAGCTTTCTTT	CASSLGTLEKAFF
-	TRBV7-9	TRBJ2-3	TRBD1	TGTGCCAGCAGCCAACGAGGACAGGGCCTCACAGATACGCAGTATTTT	CASSQRGQGLTDTQYF